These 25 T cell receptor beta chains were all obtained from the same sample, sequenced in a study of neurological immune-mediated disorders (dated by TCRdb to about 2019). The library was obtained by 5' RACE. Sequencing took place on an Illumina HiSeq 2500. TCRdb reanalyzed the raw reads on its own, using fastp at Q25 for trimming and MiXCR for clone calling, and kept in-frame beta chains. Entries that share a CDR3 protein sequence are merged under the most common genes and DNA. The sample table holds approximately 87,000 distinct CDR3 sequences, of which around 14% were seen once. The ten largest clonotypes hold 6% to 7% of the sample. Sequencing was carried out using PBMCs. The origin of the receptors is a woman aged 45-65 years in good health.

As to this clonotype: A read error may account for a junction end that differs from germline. The CDR3 nucleotides are TGCAGTGCTTCTGGCGTAGCTAGCGGTTACAATGAACAGTTCTTC. Protein product: CSASGVASGYNEQFF. This chain uses TRBV20-1 with TRBJ2-1, with 7 bases lining up with TRBD2. Germline values: CDR1 DFQATT, CDR2 SNEGSKA (reference sequence). The length of the CDR3 is 15 residues.

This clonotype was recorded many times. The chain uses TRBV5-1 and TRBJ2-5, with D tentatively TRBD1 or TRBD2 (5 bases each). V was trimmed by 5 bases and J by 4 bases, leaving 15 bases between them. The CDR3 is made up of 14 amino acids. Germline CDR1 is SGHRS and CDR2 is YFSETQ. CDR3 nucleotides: TGCGCCAGCAGAGACCCGGGACCTAGAGAGACCCAGTACTTC. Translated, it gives CASRDPGPRETQYF.

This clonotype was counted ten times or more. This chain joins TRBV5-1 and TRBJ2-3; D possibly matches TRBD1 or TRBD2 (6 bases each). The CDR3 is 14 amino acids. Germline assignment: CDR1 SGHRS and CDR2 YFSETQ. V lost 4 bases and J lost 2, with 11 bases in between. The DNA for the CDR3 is TGCGCCAGCAGCGTGGGGGGCATCACAGATACGCAGTATTTT. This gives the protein CASSVGGITDTQYF. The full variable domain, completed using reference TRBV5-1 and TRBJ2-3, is KAGVTQTPRYLIKTRGQQVTLSCSPISGHRSVSWYQQTPGQGLQFLFEYFSETQRNKGNFPGRFSGRQFSNSRSEMNVSTLELGDSALYLCASSVGGITDTQYFGPGTRLTVL.

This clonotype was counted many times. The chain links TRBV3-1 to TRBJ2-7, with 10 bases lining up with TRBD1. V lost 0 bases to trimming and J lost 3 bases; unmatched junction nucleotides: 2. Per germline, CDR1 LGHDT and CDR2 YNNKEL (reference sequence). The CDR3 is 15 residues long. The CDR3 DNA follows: TGTGCCAGCAGCCAAGATGGGACAGGGGTCTACGAGCAGTACTTC. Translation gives CASSQDGTGVYEQYF.

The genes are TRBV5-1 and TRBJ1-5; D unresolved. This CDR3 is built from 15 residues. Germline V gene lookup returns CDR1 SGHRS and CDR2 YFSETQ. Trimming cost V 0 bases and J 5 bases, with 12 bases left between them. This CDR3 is CASSLEDPRDQPQHF. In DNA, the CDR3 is TGCGCCAGCAGCTTGGAGGACCCAAGGGATCAGCCCCAGCATTTT. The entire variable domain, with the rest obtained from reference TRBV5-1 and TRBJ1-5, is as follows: KAGVTQTPRYLIKTRGQQVTLSCSPISGHRSVSWYQQTPGQGLQFLFEYFSETQRNKGNFPGRFSGRQFSNSRSEMNVSTLELGDSALYLCASSLEDPRDQPQHFGDGTRLSIL.

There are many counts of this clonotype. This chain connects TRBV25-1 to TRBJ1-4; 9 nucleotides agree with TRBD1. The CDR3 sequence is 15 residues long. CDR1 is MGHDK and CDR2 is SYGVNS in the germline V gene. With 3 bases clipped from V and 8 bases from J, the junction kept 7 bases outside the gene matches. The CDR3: CASSEGTGPWEKLFF. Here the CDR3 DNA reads TGTGCCAGCAGTGAGGGGACAGGGCCGTGGGAAAAACTGTTTTTT.

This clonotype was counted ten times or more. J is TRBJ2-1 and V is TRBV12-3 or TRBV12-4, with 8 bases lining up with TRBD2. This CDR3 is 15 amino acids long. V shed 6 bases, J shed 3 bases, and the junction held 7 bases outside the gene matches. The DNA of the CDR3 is TGTGCCAGCAGCCCCGGGACTAGTAACTACAATGAGCAGTTCTTC. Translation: CASSPGTSNYNEQFF.

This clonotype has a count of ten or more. The CDR3 coding sequence is TGCAGTGCTAGATCCGGGACAGCGAACACTGAAGCTTTCTTT. The encoded protein is CSARSGTANTEAFF. The V and J genes are TRBV20-1 and TRBJ1-1; 7 bases are a match to TRBD1. After removal of 2 bases from V and 1 base from J, the junction contained 4 bases not matched to a gene. The CDR3 spans 14 residues. Per germline, CDR1 DFQATT and CDR2 SNEGSKA (reference sequence).

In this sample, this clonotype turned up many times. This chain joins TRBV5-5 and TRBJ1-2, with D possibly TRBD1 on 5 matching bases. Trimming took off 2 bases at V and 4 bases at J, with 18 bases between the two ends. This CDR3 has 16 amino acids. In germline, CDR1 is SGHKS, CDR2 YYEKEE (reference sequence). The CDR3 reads CASSFSPGPPSYGYTF. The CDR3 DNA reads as TGTGCCAGCAGCTTTTCTCCGGGACCGCCATCCTATGGCTACACCTTC.

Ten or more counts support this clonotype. DNA of the CDR3: TGTGCCAGCAGCTTAAGTCCTAGCGGGGGGGAGACCCAGTACTTC. It translates to CASSLSPSGGETQYF. J is TRBJ2-5 and V is TRBV7-6; TRBD2 aligns across 11 bases. The CDR3 has 15 residues. Trimming cost V 2 bases and J 5 bases; bases outside gene matches: 4. Germline V gives CDR1 SGHVS, CDR2 FNYEAQ.

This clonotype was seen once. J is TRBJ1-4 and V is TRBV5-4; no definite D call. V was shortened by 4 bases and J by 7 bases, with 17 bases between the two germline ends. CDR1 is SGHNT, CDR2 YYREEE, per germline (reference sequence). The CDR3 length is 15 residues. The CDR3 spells CASSPADVQGEKLFF. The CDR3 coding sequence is TGTGCCAGCAGCCCGGCGGACGTCCAAGGTGAAAAACTGTTTTTT.

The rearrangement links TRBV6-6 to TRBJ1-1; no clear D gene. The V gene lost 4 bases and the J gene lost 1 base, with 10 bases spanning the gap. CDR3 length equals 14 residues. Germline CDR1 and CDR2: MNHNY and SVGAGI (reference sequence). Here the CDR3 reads CASSSWKGNTEAFF. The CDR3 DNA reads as TGTGCCAGCAGTTCATGGAAAGGGAACACTGAAGCTTTCTTT.

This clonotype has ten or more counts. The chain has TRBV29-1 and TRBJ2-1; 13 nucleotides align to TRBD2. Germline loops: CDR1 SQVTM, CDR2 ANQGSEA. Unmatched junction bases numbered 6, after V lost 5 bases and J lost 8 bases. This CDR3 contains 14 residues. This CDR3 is CSVFGTSGTYEQFF. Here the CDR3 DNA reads TGCAGCGTTTTCGGGACTAGCGGGACCTATGAGCAGTTCTTC.

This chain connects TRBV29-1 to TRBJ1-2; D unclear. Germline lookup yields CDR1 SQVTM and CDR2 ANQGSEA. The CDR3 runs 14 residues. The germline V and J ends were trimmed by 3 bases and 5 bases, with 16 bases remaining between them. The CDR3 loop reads CSVDKTPGGYGYTF. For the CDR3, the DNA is TGCAGCGTTGATAAAACGCCCGGTGGTTATGGCTACACCTTC.

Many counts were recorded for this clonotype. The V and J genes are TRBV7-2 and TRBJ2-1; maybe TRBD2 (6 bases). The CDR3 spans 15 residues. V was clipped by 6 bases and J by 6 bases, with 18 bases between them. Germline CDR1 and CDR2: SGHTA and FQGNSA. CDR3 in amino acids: CASSRSGPSSNEQFF. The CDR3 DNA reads TGTGCCAGCAGTCGAAGCGGGCCGTCATCCAATGAGCAGTTCTTC. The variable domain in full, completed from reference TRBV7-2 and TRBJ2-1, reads GAGVSQSPSNKVTEKGKDVELRCDPISGHTALYWYRQSLGQGLEFLIYFQGNSAPDKSGLPSDRFSAERTGGSVSTLTIQRTQQEDSAVYLCASSRSGPSSNEQFFGPGTRLTVL.

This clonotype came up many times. The CDR3 sequence: CASSFMGQDTKQYF. CDR3 in DNA: TGCGCCAGCAGCTTCATGGGACAGGATACCAAGCAGTACTTC. The chain combines TRBV5-1 with TRBJ2-7; 8 bases line up with TRBD1. Per germline, CDR1 SGHRS and CDR2 YFSETQ. The CDR3 has 14 residues. V was clipped by 2 bases and J by 8 bases; unmatched bases: 9.

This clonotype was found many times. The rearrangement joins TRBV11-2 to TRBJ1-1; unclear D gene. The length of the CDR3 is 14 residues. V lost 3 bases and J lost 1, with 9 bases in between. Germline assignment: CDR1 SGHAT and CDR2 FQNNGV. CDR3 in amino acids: CASSFGIGNTEAFF. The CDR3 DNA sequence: TGTGCCAGCAGCTTCGGGATTGGGAACACTGAAGCTTTCTTT.

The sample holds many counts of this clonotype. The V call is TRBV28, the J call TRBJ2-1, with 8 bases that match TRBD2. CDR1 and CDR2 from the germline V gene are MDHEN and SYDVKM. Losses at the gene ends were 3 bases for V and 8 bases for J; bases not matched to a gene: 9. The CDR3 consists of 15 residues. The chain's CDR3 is CASSLPSGRVYEQFF. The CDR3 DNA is TGTGCCAGCAGTTTGCCCAGCGGGAGAGTATATGAGCAGTTCTTC.

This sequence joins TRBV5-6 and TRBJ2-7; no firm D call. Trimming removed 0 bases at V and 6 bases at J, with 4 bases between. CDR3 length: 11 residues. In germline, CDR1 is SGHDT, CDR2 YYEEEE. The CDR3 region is CASSLAAEQYF. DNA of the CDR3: TGTGCCAGCAGCTTGGCAGCCGAGCAGTACTTC. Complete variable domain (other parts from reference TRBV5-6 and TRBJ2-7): DAGVTQSPTHLIKTRGQQVTLRCSPKSGHDTVSWYQQALGQGPQFIFQYYEEEERQRGNFPDRFSGHQFPNYSSELNVNALLLGDSALYLCASSLAAEQYFGPGTRLTVT.

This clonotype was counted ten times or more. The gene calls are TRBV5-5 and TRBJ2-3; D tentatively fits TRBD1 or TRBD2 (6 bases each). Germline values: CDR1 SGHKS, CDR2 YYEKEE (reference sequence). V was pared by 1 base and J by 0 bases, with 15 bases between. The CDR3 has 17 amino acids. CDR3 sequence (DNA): TGTGCCAGCAGCTTGAACGTCGGGGGCGCGAGCACAGATACGCAGTATTTT. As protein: CASSLNVGGASTDTQYF.

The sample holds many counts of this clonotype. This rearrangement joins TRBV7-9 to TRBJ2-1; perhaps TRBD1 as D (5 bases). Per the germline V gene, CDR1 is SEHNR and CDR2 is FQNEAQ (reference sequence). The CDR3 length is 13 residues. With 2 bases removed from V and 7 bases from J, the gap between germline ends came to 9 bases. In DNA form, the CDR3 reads TGTGCCAGCAGCTTACAGACAGTAAATGAGCAGTTCTTC. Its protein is CASSLQTVNEQFF.

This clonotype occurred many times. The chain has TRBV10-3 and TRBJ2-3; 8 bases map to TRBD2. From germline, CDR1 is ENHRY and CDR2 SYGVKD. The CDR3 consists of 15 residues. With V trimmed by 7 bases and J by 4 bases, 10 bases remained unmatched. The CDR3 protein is CAINREGLAADTQYF. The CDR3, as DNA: TGTGCCATCAATCGGGAGGGCCTGGCTGCAGATACGCAGTATTTT.

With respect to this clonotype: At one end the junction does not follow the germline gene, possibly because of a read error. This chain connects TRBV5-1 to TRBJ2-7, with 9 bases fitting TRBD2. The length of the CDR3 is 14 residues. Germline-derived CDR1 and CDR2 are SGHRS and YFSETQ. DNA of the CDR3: TGCGCCAACAGCCACGGGACTAGCAAAAGTGAGCAGTACTTC. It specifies CANSHGTSKSEQYF.

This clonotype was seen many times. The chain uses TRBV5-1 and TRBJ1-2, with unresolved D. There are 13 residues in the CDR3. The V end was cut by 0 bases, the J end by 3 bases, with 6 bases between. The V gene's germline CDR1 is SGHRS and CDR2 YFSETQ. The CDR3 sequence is CASSLGSDYGYTF. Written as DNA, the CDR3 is TGCGCCAGCAGCTTGGGGAGTGACTATGGCTACACCTTC.

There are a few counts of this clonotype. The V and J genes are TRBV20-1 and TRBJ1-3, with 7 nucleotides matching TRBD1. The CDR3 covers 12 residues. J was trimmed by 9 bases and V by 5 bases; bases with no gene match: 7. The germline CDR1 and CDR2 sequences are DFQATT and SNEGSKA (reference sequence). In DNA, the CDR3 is TGCAGTGCTCGGGACAGCGGACGCACCATATATTTT. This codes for CSARDSGRTIYF.